The 13 T cell receptor beta chains reported below all come from one sample, sequenced in a study of blood T cell repertoires in COVID-19. Measured with immunoSEQ multiplex PCR; TCRdb has only the in-frame clones, and not every one. In the table there are 200,000 to 300,000 clones, around four fifths of which are singletons. Sequencing was done on a sample of peripheral blood. Receptor source: an older woman with active or convalescent COVID-19.

The chain links TRBV4-2 to TRBJ2-2; 10 bases align to TRBD2. V dropped 0 bases and J dropped 3; count of bases not matched to a gene: 16. Germline V gene lookup returns CDR1 LGHNA and CDR2 YNFKEQ. The CDR3 totals 21 residues. CDR3 region: CASSQDSPQGAGGSDTGELFF. CDR3 DNA: TGTGCCAGCAGCCAAGACAGCCCCCAGGGAGCGGGAGGGTCGGACACCGGGGAGCTGTTTTTT.

The rearrangement joins TRBV19 to TRBJ1-5; no reliable D call. The CDR3 is made up of 16 amino acids. Trimming took 3 bases from V and 1 from J, leaving 13 bases between them. Germline CDR1 is LNHDA and CDR2 is SQIVND (reference sequence). As DNA, the CDR3 is TGTGCCAGTAGTATCCACGAGGGTTTGAGCAATCAGCCCCAGCATTTT. Translating gives CASSIHEGLSNQPQHF.

This rearrangement joins TRBV5-6 to TRBJ1-1, with 8 nucleotides matching TRBD1. V was pared by 0 bases and J by 9 bases, with 7 bases of the junction left unmatched. The CDR3 has 14 residues. Germline assignment: CDR1 SGHDT and CDR2 YYEEEE. CDR3 nucleotides: TGTGCCAGCAGCTTGGGTTGGCAGGGGGCGAAAGCTTTCTTT. Its protein is CASSLGWQGAKAFF.

The J gene is TRBJ2-7, the V gene TRBV5-8; 7 bases fit TRBD1. This CDR3 is built from 17 residues. In germline, CDR1 is SGHTS, CDR2 YDEGEE. J gave up 0 bases and V 4 bases, and 13 bases lay outside the gene matches. CDR3 nucleotides: TGTGCCAGCAGCGTGACGAGGGGGCGGATTCTCTCCTACGAGCAGTACTTC. Translation: CASSVTRGRILSYEQYF.

This clone was recorded a few times. V is TRBV9 and J is TRBJ1-3; possible D gene TRBD1, 6 bases. Germline loops: CDR1 SGDLS, CDR2 YYNGEE. The germline V and J ends were trimmed by 3 bases and 1 base, with 11 bases remaining between them. The CDR3 covers 15 residues. The DNA for the CDR3 is TGTGCCAGCAGCGCTCTACAGGGATCTGGAAACACCATATATTTT. This sequence encodes CASSALQGSGNTIYF.

This clone was counted a few times. The CDR3 region has the DNA TGCAGCGTTGAGGGCAGCCAAGAGACCCAGTACTTC. This translates into CSVEGSQETQYF. This sequence joins TRBV29-1 and TRBJ2-5; D gene uncertain. CDR1 SQVTM and CDR2 ANQGSEA come from the germline V gene. The CDR3 contains 12 residues. Deletions cut 3 bases from V and 1 base from J, with 6 bases between. The full variable domain, completed using reference TRBV29-1 and TRBJ2-5, is SAVISQKPSRDICQRGTSLTIQCQVDSQVTMMFWYRQQPGQSLTLIATANQGSEATYESGFVIDKFPISRPNLTFSTLTVSNMSPEDSSIYLCSVEGSQETQYFGPGTRLLVL.

The chain employs TRBV5-4 and TRBJ1-2, with D tentatively TRBD1 (6 bases). The CDR3 has 14 amino acids. Trimming shortened V by 3 bases and J by 4 bases, and 13 bases separated the two germline ends. In germline, CDR1 is SGHNT, CDR2 YYREEE (reference sequence). The CDR3 nucleotides are TGTGCCAGCAGCTCAGGGGCTAGCGGCTATGGCTACACCTTC. Residues: CASSSGASGYGYTF.

This chain links TRBV27 with TRBJ1-1; TRBD1 is a possible D gene (5 bases). The germline gives CDR1 MNHEY, CDR2 SMNVEV (reference sequence). Deletions cut 7 bases from V and 6 bases from J, with 9 bases between. The CDR3 length is 11 residues. The CDR3, as DNA: TGTGCCAGCATCGCGGGGGCTGAAGCTTTCTTT. It codes for CASIAGAEAFF.

The chain links TRBV10-2 to TRBJ1-5; TRBD1 might be the D (6 bases). The CDR3 extends over 14 amino acids. V was shortened by 6 bases and J by 7 bases, with 16 bases between the two germline ends. Looked up from germline, CDR1 is WSHSY and CDR2 is SAAADI. CDR3: CASSPRGARQPQHF. CDR3 nucleotides: TGCGCCAGCAGCCCCCGGGGGGCGAGGCAGCCCCAGCATTTT.

The chain uses TRBV18 and TRBJ2-1, with D possibly matching TRBD1 (6 bases). This CDR3 has 16 amino acids. In germline, CDR1 is KGHSH, CDR2 LQKENI. Trimming removed 2 bases at V and 0 bases at J, with 11 bases between. CDR3 protein: CASSPAGVNSYNEQFF. The CDR3 region has the DNA TGTGCCAGCTCACCAGCAGGGGTAAACTCCTACAATGAGCAGTTCTTC.

The chain joins TRBV11-2 to TRBJ2-3; D not resolved. Deletions cut 6 bases from V and 4 bases from J, with 8 bases between. The CDR3 runs 12 residues. The germline V gene encodes CDR1 SGHAT and CDR2 FQNNGV. CDR3 DNA sequence: TGTGCCAGCAGACGGAGTTCAGATACGCAGTATTTT. It is translated as CASRRSSDTQYF.

The rearrangement links TRBV7-9 to TRBJ1-1; 11 bases agree with TRBD1. V was clipped by 1 base and J by 5 bases; unmatched bases: 6. This CDR3 comprises 16 residues. Germline-derived CDR1 and CDR2 are SEHNR and FQNEAQ (reference sequence). The CDR3 is CASSLGGQGAKTEAFF. CDR3 nucleotides: TGTGCCAGCAGCTTAGGTGGACAGGGGGCCAAGACTGAAGCTTTCTTT.

This chain uses TRBV7-6 with TRBJ1-3, with TRBD1 as a possible D gene (5 bases). CDR1 and CDR2 from the germline V gene are SGHVS and FNYEAQ. This CDR3 comprises 15 residues. The germline V and J ends were trimmed by 5 bases and 4 bases, with 15 bases remaining between them. This chain's CDR3 is CASSPGQSAGNTIYF. The DNA of the CDR3 is TGTGCCAGCAGCCCCGGACAATCTGCCGGAAACACCATATATTTT.